This TCR beta chain was sequenced during a study of shared clonotypes between healthy human individuals. Study-level points and caveats: Compared with clonotypes that all four donors shared, non-shared clonotypes had lower generation probabilities. It was expected that sequencing depth would affect clonotype sharing among donors.

Measured with immunoSEQ multiplex PCR; TCRdb has only the in-frame clones, and not every one. The sample includes some 2,400,000 clones, about 94% seen only once; the top ten take approximately 0.13%. This CDR3 contains 15 residues. Germline trimming cut 2 bases from V and 3 bases from J; bases unmatched to any gene: 3. Germline V gives CDR1 SGHRS, CDR2 YFSETQ. Points on this clone: Its matching antigen is unknown. Other DNA sequences of this sample code for an identical CDR3.

The rearrangement uses TRBV5-1 and TRBJ2-1; 9 bases are shared with TRBD1. The receptor comes from a man younger than 30 in good health. Sequencing input: naive CD4+ T cells sorted from blood. Subset denoted: CD45RA+ positively selected. CDR3 residues: CASSLGTGFYNEQFF. CDR3 coding DNA: TGCGCCAGCAGCTTAGGGACAGGGTTCTACAATGAGCAGTTCTTC.